Each of the 6 T cell receptor beta chains below was sequenced from the same sample in a study of blood T cell repertoires in COVID-19. Data came from immunoSEQ multiplex PCR; TCRdb stores just in-frame clones and leaves some out. The profile shows a few hundred thousand clones, 85% to 90% of them singletons. Input material: PBMCs or T cells enriched from blood (not recorded which). The origin of the receptors is a woman aged 18-29 years who had recovered from COVID-19.

This sequence joins TRBV6-5 and TRBJ2-7; D may be TRBD1 (6 bases). The CDR3 runs 12 residues. The germline V gene encodes CDR1 MNHEY and CDR2 SVGAGI. Trimming cost V 6 bases and J 4 bases, with 10 bases left between them. The CDR3 DNA reads as TGTGCCAGCAGCCGGACAGTATACGAGCAGTACTTC. Its protein is CASSRTVYEQYF.

The chain links TRBV15 to TRBJ2-1; 9 bases align to TRBD2. This CDR3 comprises 14 residues. Looked up from germline, CDR1 is LNHNV and CDR2 is YYDKDF (reference sequence). V was pared by 5 bases and J by 7 bases, with 6 bases of the junction left unmatched. CDR3 sequence: CATSSAGGHNEQFF. CDR3 coding DNA: TGTGCCACCAGCTCGGCGGGGGGGCATAATGAGCAGTTCTTC.

CDR3 loop: CASSPKGLQGNTIYF. In DNA form, the CDR3 reads TGTGCCAGCAGCCCCAAGGGGCTCCAGGGAAACACCATATATTTT. The chain recombines TRBV11-2 with TRBJ1-3, with TRBD1 as a possible D gene (5 bases). CDR1 and CDR2 (germline): SGHAT, FQNNGV. This CDR3 has 15 amino acids. With 5 bases removed from V and 4 bases from J, the gap between germline ends came to 15 bases.

The V call is TRBV24-1, the J call TRBJ1-5, with unresolved D. CDR3 size: 13 residues. Germline values: CDR1 KGHDR, CDR2 SFDVKD. Trimming took 4 bases from V and 6 from J, leaving 9 bases between them. The CDR3 nucleotides read TGTGCCACCAGTGAGGCAGGAGGTCAGCCCCAGCATTTT. Translation: CATSEAGGQPQHF.

This chain joins TRBV19 and TRBJ1-4, with D tentatively TRBD1 (6 bases). The germline V gene has CDR1 LNHDA and CDR2 SQIVND (reference sequence). V was clipped by 2 bases and J by 7 bases, with 11 bases between them. The CDR3 covers 14 residues. The CDR3 bases are TGTGCCAGTAGTATACAGGGGCAGCGTGAAAAACTGTTTTTT. The encoded protein is CASSIQGQREKLFF.

This clone was seen only once. The germline gene is not matched at one end of the junction; a read error may be the cause. The rearrangement uses TRBV20-1 and TRBJ2-7, with 9 bases that match TRBD2. Germline CDR1 is DFQATT and CDR2 is SNEGSKA (reference sequence). The CDR3 runs 10 residues. The CDR3 is CSASGDEQYF. CDR3 DNA sequence: TGCAGCGCTAGCGGGGACGAGCAGTACTTC.